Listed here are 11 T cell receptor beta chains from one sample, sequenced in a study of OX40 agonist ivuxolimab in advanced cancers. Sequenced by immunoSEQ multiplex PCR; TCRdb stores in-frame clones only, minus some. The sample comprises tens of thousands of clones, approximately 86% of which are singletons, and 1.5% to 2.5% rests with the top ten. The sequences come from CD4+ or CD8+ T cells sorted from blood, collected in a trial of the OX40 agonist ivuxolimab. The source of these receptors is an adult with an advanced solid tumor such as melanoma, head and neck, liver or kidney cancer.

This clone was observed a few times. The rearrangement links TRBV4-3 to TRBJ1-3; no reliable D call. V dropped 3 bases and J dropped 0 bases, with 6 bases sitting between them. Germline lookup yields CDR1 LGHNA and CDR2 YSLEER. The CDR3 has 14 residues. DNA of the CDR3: TGCGCCAGCAGCCAGCAGGTCTCTGGAAACACCATATATTTT. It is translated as CASSQQVSGNTIYF.

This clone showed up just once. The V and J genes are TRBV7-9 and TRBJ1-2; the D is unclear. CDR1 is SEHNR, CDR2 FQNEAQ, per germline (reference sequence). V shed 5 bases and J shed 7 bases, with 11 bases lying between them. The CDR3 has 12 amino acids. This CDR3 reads CASSISGSGYTF. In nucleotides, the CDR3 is TGTGCCAGCAGCATAAGCGGGAGTGGCTACACCTTC. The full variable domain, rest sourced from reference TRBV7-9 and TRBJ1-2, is DTGVSQNPRHKITKRGQNVTFRCDPISEHNRLYWYRQTLGQGPEFLTYFQNEAQLEKSRLLSDRFSAERPKGSFSTLEIQRTEQGDSAMYLCASSISGSGYTFGSGTRLTVV.

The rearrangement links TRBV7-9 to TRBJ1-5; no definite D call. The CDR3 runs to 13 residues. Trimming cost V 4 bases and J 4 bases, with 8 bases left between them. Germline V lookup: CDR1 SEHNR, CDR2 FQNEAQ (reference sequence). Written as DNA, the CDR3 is TGTGCCAGCAGCTCGCAGGAGAATCAGCCCCAGCATTTT. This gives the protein CASSSQENQPQHF.

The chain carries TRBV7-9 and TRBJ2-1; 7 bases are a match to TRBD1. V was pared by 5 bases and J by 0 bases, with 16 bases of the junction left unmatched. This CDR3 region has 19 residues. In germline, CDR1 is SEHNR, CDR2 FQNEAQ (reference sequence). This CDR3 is CASSPPMRGPPSSYNEQFF. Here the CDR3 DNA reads TGTGCCAGCAGCCCGCCCATGAGGGGGCCCCCTTCCTCCTACAATGAGCAGTTCTTC.

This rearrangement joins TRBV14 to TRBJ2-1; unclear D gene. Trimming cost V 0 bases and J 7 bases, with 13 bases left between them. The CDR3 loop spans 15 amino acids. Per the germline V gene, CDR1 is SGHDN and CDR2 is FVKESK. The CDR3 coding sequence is TGTGCCAGCAGCCAAGATCCCGGATATAGAAATGAGCAGTTCTTC. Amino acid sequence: CASSQDPGYRNEQFF.

The CDR3 sequence: CASSVSGTEAFF. The CDR3, as DNA: TGTGCCAGCAGCGTATCGGGCACTGAAGCTTTCTTT. The chain links TRBV9 to TRBJ1-1; D is uncertain. Trimming removed 1 base at V and 4 bases at J, with 5 bases between. Germline CDR1 SGDLS, CDR2 YYNGEE. The CDR3 totals 12 residues.

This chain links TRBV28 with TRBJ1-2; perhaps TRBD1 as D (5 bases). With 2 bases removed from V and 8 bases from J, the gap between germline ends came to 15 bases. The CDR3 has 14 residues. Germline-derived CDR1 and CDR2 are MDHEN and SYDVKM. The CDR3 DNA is TGTGCCAGCAGTTTACCATGGGGACGCCAGGGCTACACCTTC. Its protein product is CASSLPWGRQGYTF.

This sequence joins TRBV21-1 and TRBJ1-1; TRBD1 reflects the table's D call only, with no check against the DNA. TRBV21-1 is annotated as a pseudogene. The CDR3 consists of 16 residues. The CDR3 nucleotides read TGTGCCAGCAGCAACCGACAGGGCCTCATGAACACTGAAGCTTTCTTT. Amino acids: CASSNRQGLMNTEAFF.

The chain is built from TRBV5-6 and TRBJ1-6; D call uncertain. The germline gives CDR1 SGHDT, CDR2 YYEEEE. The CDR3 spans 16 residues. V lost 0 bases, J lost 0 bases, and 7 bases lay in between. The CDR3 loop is CASSLGASSYNSPLHF. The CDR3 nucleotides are TGTGCCAGCAGCTTGGGGGCGAGCTCCTATAATTCACCCCTCCACTTT.

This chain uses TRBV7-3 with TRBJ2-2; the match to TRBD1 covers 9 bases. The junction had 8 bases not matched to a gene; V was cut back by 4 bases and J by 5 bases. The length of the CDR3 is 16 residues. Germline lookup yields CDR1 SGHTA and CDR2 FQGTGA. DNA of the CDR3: TGTGCCAGCAGCTCCTCCGGGACAGGGCGGACCGGGGAGCTGTTTTTT. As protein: CASSSSGTGRTGELFF. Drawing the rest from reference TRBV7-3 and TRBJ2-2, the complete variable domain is GAGVSQTPSNKVTEKGKYVELRCDPISGHTALYWYRQSLGQGPEFLIYFQGTGAADDSGLPNDRFFAVRPEGSVSTLKIQRTERGDSAVYLCASSSSGTGRTGELFFGEGSRLTVL.

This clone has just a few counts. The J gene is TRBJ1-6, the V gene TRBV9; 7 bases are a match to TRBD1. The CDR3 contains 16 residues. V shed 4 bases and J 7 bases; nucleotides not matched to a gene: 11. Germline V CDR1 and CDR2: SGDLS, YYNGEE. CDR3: CASSPDRDLRNSPLHF. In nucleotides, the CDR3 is TGTGCCAGCAGCCCTGACAGGGACCTCCGGAATTCACCCCTCCACTTT.